Listed here are 8 T cell receptor beta chains from one sample, sequenced in a study of blood T cell repertoires in COVID-19. Sequenced by immunoSEQ multiplex PCR; TCRdb stores in-frame clones only, minus some. Here the sample spans roughly 220,000 clones, approximately 84% being singletons. The specimen sequenced was PBMCs or T cells enriched from blood (not recorded which). The receptors stem from a man between 40 and 49 years old who had recovered from COVID-19.

The chain's CDR3 is CASSIGLAGIYEQYF. In nucleotides, the CDR3 is TGTGCCAGCAGCATAGGACTAGCGGGAATATACGAGCAGTACTTC. The V call is TRBV3-1 (or the pseudogene TRBV3-2), the J call TRBJ2-7, with TRBD2 identical over 12 bases. Germline lookup yields CDR1 LGHDT and CDR2 YNNKEL (reference sequence). This CDR3 comprises 15 residues. J lost 4 bases, V lost 5 bases, and 6 bases had no gene match.

This clone has just one count. This chain uses TRBV7-3 with TRBJ2-3; D might be TRBD1 (5 bases). Germline CDR1 reads SGHTA; CDR2 reads FQGTGA. CDR3 size: 14 residues. V gave up 2 bases and J gave up 7 bases, with 13 bases separating them. This chain's CDR3 is CASSLDPGSNTQYF. CDR3 bases: TGTGCCAGCAGCTTAGACCCAGGGTCAAATACGCAGTATTTT.

The chain combines TRBV28 with TRBJ2-5; TRBD2 matches at 10 bases. There are 15 residues in the CDR3. Per the germline V gene, CDR1 is MDHEN and CDR2 is SYDVKM. J was trimmed by 5 bases and V by 6 bases; bases with no gene match: 9. The CDR3 is CASRAASGGGETQYF. The CDR3 DNA follows: TGTGCCAGCAGAGCGGCTAGCGGGGGAGGGGAGACCCAGTACTTC.

The chain couples TRBV28 to TRBJ1-1; TRBD1 agrees at 7 bases. The CDR3 length is 13 residues. CDR1 is MDHEN and CDR2 is SYDVKM in the germline V gene. V was pared by 6 bases and J by 1 base, with 2 bases of the junction left unmatched. The CDR3 region has the DNA TGTGCCAGCAGGCGACAGGGGAACACTGAAGCTTTCTTT. This encodes CASRRQGNTEAFF.

This chain links TRBV14 with TRBJ2-1; TRBD2 agrees at 8 bases. Germline loops: CDR1 SGHDN, CDR2 FVKESK. There are 15 residues in the CDR3. With 6 bases clipped from V and 3 bases from J, the junction kept 7 bases outside the gene matches. CDR3 protein: CASRATAGGYNEQFF. The CDR3 nucleotides read TGTGCCAGCAGGGCAACGGCGGGGGGCTACAATGAGCAGTTCTTC.

The chain carries TRBV3-1 (or the pseudogene TRBV3-2) and TRBJ2-1; 9 bases are a match to TRBD2. V was pared by 0 bases and J by 13 bases, with 7 bases of the junction left unmatched. Per the germline V gene, CDR1 is LGHDT and CDR2 is YNNKEL (reference sequence). CDR3 size: 14 residues. CDR3 sequence: CASSQEISGSPQFF. The CDR3 bases are TGTGCCAGCAGCCAAGAAATTAGCGGGAGTCCACAGTTCTTC.

The chain uses TRBV4-3 and TRBJ2-1; TRBD2 aligns across 13 bases. The germline gives CDR1 LGHNA, CDR2 YSLEER. There are 15 residues in the CDR3. The ends lost 2 bases at V and 6 bases at J; junction bases unmatched: 1. Written as DNA, the CDR3 is TGCGCCAGCAGCCAAACTAGCGGGGGGGCCAATGAGCAGTTCTTC. It yields the protein CASSQTSGGANEQFF.

Notes on this clone: A read error may account for a junction end that differs from germline. The chain is built from TRBV14 and TRBJ2-7; tentatively, D is TRBD2 (6 bases). Germline CDR1 is SGHDN and CDR2 is FVKESK. There are 13 residues in the CDR3. CDR3 protein: CASSQEAAGTLNF. CDR3 DNA sequence: TGTGCCAGCAGCCAAGAGGCGGCCGGGACTCTCAACTTC.